This TCR beta chain was sequenced in a study of control samples from healthy donors and cancer patients. Germline V gene sequence: CDR1 DFQATT, CDR2 SNEGSKA (reference sequence). V lost 4 bases and J 8 bases, leaving 11 bases between the germline ends. The CDR3 extends over 11 amino acids. Sequencing used immunoSEQ multiplex PCR; TCRdb keeps in-frame clones, though not all of them. The sample comprises 150,000 to 160,000 clones, roughly 93% of which are singletons, and over 2% rests with the top ten. The receptor was isolated from a man between 45 and 60 years old in good health. Sequenced input: blood. The V call is TRBV20-1, the J call TRBJ1-2; maybe TRBD1 (5 bases). For the CDR3, the DNA is TGCAGTGCTACAGGGTATGAAGGCTACACCTTC. Encoded protein: CSATGYEGYTF.